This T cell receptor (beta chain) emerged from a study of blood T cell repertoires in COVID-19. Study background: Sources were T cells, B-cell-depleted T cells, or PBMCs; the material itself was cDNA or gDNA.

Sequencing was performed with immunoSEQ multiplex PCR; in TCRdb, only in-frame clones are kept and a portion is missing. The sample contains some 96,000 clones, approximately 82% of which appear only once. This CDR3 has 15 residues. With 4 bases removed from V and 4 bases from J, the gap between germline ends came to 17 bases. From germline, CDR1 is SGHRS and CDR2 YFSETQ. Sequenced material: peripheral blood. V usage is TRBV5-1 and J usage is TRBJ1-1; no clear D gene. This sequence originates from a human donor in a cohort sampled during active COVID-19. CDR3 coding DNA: TGCGCCAGCAGCGCATCAAGAGGCCTGGCCACTGAAGCTTTCTTT. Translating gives CASSASRGLATEAFF. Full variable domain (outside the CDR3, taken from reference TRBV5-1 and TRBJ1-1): KAGVTQTPRYLIKTRGQQVTLSCSPISGHRSVSWYQQTPGQGLQFLFEYFSETQRNKGNFPGRFSGRQFSNSRSEMNVSTLELGDSALYLCASSASRGLATEAFFGQGTRLTVV.